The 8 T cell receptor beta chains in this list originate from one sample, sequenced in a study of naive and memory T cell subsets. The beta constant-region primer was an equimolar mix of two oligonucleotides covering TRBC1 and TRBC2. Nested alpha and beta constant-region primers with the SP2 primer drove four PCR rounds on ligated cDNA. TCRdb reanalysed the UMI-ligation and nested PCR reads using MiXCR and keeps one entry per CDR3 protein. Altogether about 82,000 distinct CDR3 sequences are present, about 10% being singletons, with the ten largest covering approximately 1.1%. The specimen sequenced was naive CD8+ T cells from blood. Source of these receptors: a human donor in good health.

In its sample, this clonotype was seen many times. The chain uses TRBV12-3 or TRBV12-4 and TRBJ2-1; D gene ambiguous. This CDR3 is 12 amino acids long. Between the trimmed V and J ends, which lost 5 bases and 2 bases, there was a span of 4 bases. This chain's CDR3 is CASSPAYNEQFF. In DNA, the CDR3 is TGTGCCAGCAGTCCAGCCTACAATGAGCAGTTCTTC.

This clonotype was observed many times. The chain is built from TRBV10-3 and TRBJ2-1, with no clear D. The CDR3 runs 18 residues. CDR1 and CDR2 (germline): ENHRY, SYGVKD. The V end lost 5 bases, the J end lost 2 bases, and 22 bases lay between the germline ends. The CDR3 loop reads CAISLRELGEPTYNEQFF. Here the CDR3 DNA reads TGTGCCATCAGTTTGCGTGAATTGGGCGAGCCCACCTACAATGAGCAGTTCTTC.

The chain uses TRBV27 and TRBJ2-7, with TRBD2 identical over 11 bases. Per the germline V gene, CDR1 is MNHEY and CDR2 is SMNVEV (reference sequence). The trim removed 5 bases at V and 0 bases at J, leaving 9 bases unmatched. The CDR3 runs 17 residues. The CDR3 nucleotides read TGTGCCAGCAGTGTACCGGGACTAGCGGCCCGCTCCTACGAGCAGTACTTC. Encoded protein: CASSVPGLAARSYEQYF.

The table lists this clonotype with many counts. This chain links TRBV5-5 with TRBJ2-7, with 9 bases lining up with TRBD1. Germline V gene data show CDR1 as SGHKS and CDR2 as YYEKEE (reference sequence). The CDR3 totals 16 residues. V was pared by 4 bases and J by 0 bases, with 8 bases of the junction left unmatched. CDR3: CASSPGEGQGSYEQYF. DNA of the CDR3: TGTGCCAGCAGCCCGGGTGAGGGACAGGGCTCCTACGAGCAGTACTTC.

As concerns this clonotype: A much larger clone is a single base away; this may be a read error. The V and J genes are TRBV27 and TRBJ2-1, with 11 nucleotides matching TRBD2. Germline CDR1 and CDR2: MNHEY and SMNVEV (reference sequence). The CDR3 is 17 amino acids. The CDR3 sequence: CASSSLSGRDAYNEQLF. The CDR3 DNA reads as TGTGCCAGCAGTTCACTTAGCGGGAGGGATGCCTACAATGAGCAGTTATTC.

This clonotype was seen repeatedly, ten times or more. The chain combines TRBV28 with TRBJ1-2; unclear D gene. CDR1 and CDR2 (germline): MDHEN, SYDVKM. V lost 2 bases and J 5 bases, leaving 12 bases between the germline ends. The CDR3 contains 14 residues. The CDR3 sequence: CASSLRGFGYGYTF. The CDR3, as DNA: TGTGCCAGCAGTTTACGGGGTTTTGGGTATGGCTACACCTTC.

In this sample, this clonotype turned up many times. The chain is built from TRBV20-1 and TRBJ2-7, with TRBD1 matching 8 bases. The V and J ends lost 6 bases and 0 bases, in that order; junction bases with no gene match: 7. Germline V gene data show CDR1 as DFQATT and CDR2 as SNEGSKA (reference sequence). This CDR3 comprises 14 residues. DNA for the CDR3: TGCAGTGCGGCGGGACAGGTGGGCTCCTACGAGCAGTACTTC. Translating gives CSAAGQVGSYEQYF.

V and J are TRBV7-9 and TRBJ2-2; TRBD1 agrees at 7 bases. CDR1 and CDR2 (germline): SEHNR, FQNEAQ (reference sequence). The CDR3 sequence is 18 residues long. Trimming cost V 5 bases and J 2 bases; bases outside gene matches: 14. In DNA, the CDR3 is TGTGCCAGCAGCCTCCGGGACAGCACAATACGAAACACCGGGGAGCTGTTTTTT. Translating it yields CASSLRDSTIRNTGELFF.